The entry below gives a single TCR beta chain sequence along with its context. Antigen: not known. Sequenced by immunoSEQ multiplex PCR; TCRdb stores in-frame clones only, minus some. The table has fewer than 9,500 clones, around 86% seen once. The sample belongs to a study of immune evolution from preneoplasia to lung adenocarcinoma. Study-level findings and limits: Later-stage lesions appeared to have more T cells, more diversity, less clonality.

In germline, CDR1 is SEHNR, CDR2 FQNEAQ (reference sequence). Trimming removed 0 bases at V and 8 bases at J, with 10 bases between. The CDR3 contains 14 residues. Source material: FFPE minimally invasive lung adenocarcinoma tissue. The clonotype originates from a donor at least 70 years old with lung adenocarcinoma. This sequence joins TRBV7-9 and TRBJ1-4; D may be TRBD1 (5 bases). The CDR3 loop is CASSLAQGGEKLFF. In nucleotides, the CDR3 is TGTGCCAGCAGCTTAGCGCAGGGAGGAGAAAAACTGTTTTTT.